Shown below are 15 T cell receptor beta chains from a single sample sequenced in a study of cytotoxic CD8 clonotypes in ibrutinib-treated CLL. Produced via immunoSEQ multiplex PCR; TCRdb's table is partial and in-frame only. Of approximately 150,000 clones in the sample, under 90% are singletons; the top ten hold over 4.5%. The specimen comprised PBMCs, sampled after 24 months of ibrutinib treatment. The source of these receptors is a human donor with chronic lymphocytic leukemia.

This chain uses TRBV6-5 with TRBJ1-5; no definite D call. Trimming stripped 7 bases from V and 3 bases from J, with 10 bases between. This CDR3 spans 13 amino acids. CDR1 and CDR2 (germline): MNHEY, SVGAGI. CDR3 sequence: CASKMRANQPQHF. Here the CDR3 DNA reads TGTGCCAGCAAAATGAGGGCCAATCAGCCCCAGCATTTT.

This clone has a single count. V usage is TRBV19 and J usage is TRBJ2-1; TRBD2 aligns across 15 bases. V was pared by 9 bases and J by 8 bases, with 26 bases of the junction left unmatched. The CDR3 is 21 amino acids. Per germline, CDR1 LNHDA and CDR2 SQIVND (reference sequence). This CDR3 reads CASRPRGQLGLAGGMGDEQFF. DNA of the CDR3: TGTGCCAGCCGCCCCCGAGGACAGTTGGGACTAGCGGGAGGAATGGGGGATGAGCAGTTCTTC.

The V gene is TRBV7-8, the J gene TRBJ2-7; D is possibly TRBD2 (5 bases). V lost 1 base and J lost 2, with 15 bases in between. The germline CDR1 and CDR2 sequences are SGHVS and FQNEAQ. The CDR3 length is 16 residues. The CDR3, as DNA: TGTGCCAGCAGCTTAGTCAATCGAGGGCCCACCTACGAGCAGTACTTC. Its translation: CASSLVNRGPTYEQYF.

Remarks on this clone: This sample includes further DNA sequences coding for the same CDR3. The rearrangement links TRBV28 to TRBJ2-7, with 7 positions matching TRBD1. CDR3 length: 13 amino acids. CDR1 is MDHEN, CDR2 SYDVKM, per germline. V lost 6 bases, J lost 1 base, and 3 bases stayed unmatched. CDR3: CASRPGQSYEQYF. The CDR3 nucleotides are TGTGCCAGCAGGCCGGGACAGTCCTACGAGCAGTACTTC.

This clone was picked up many times. This chain links TRBV7-9 with TRBJ2-2; the D is unclear. This CDR3 contains 11 residues. The V gene lost 7 bases and the J gene lost 3 bases, with 3 bases spanning the gap. Germline V gene lookup returns CDR1 SEHNR and CDR2 FQNEAQ (reference sequence). CDR3 region: CASIDTGELFF. The DNA of the CDR3 is TGTGCCAGCATCGACACCGGGGAGCTGTTTTTT.

The J gene is TRBJ1-1, the V gene TRBV11-3; unclear D gene. V shed 2 bases and J shed 5 bases, with 9 bases lying between them. In germline, CDR1 is SGHNT, CDR2 YENEEA. CDR3 length: 13 residues. CDR3 DNA: TGTGCCAGCAGCTTAACCCTCGCGACTGAAGCTTTCTTT. Protein: CASSLTLATEAFF.

The chain couples TRBV19 to TRBJ2-2, with D tentatively TRBD1 (5 bases). Trimming shortened V by 1 base and J by 5 bases, and 8 bases separated the two germline ends. Germline-derived CDR1 and CDR2 are LNHDA and SQIVND (reference sequence). This CDR3 is 14 amino acids long. The CDR3 loop is CASSIGRGTGELFF. CDR3 nucleotide sequence: TGTGCCAGTAGTATAGGTAGGGGTACCGGGGAGCTGTTTTTT.

The chain combines TRBV10-3 with TRBJ2-1; TRBD2 agrees at 10 bases. There are 18 residues in the CDR3. V dropped 7 bases and J dropped 0; count of bases not matched to a gene: 12. Germline CDR1 and CDR2: ENHRY and SYGVKD. As DNA, the CDR3 is TGTGCCATCAAAGGTAGCGGGAGGCCTCCGAGCTCCTACAATGAGCAGTTCTTC. This translates into CAIKGSGRPPSSYNEQFF.

The J gene is TRBJ1-2, the V gene TRBV19; D is ambiguous. The germline V gene encodes CDR1 LNHDA and CDR2 SQIVND (reference sequence). V lost 4 bases and J lost 2, with 5 bases in between. This CDR3 has 12 amino acids. CDR3 in amino acids: CASSTRNYGYTF. CDR3 in DNA: TGTGCCAGTAGTACTCGGAACTATGGCTACACCTTC. The variable domain in full, with the rest retrieved from reference TRBV19 and TRBJ1-2, is DGGITQSPKYLFRKEGQNVTLSCEQNLNHDAMYWYRQDPGQGLRLIYYSQIVNDFQKGDIAEGYSVSREKKESFPLTVTSAQKNPTAFYLCASSTRNYGYTFGSGTRLTVV.

The chain links TRBV27 to TRBJ2-7, with D unresolved. Trimming cost V 6 bases and J 4 bases, with 13 bases left between them. This CDR3 has 13 amino acids. Germline assignment: CDR1 MNHEY and CDR2 SMNVEV (reference sequence). This chain's CDR3 is CASSYLIGYEQYF. In nucleotides, the CDR3 is TGTGCCAGCAGCTATCTGATAGGATACGAGCAGTACTTC.

This sequence joins TRBV6-4 and TRBJ2-3, with D uncertain. The CDR3 loop spans 14 amino acids. The germline V and J ends were trimmed by 3 bases and 2 bases, with 9 bases remaining between them. Germline V lookup: CDR1 MRHNA, CDR2 SNTAGT. The CDR3 here is CASSEGTYTDTQYF. CDR3 bases: TGTGCCAGCAGTGAAGGCACTTACACAGATACGCAGTATTTT.

This clone was counted a single time. The chain combines TRBV29-1 with TRBJ2-1; tentative D call: TRBD2 (6 bases). The V and J ends lost 7 bases and 0 bases respectively, with 22 bases between them. CDR3 length: 17 amino acids. From germline, CDR1 is SQVTM and CDR2 ANQGSEA. The DNA for the CDR3 is TGCAGCGGGGGGGTGGTAGCTCCTACGAGCTCCTACAATGAGCAGTTCTTC. Its translation is CSGGVVAPTSSYNEQFF.

The table lists this clone with a count of one. The chain links TRBV13 to TRBJ1-2, with 7 bases aligning to TRBD1. The CDR3 length is 14 residues. Germline V lookup: CDR1 PRHDT, CDR2 FYEKMQ (reference sequence). The V and J ends lost 4 bases and 4 bases, in that order; junction bases with no gene match: 6. CDR3 in DNA: TGTGCCAGCAGCTCAAGGGGGCGAGGCTATGGCTACACCTTC. Translated, it gives CASSSRGRGYGYTF.

This chain connects TRBV19 to TRBJ1-1; D unresolved. From germline, CDR1 is LNHDA and CDR2 SQIVND (reference sequence). This CDR3 has 14 residues. Trimming removed 1 base from V and 0 bases from J, with 6 bases in between. CDR3 bases: TGTGCCAGTAGTATAGGGCAAATGAACACTGAAGCTTTCTTT. It encodes CASSIGQMNTEAFF.

This chain connects TRBV28 to TRBJ2-6; weak D call: TRBD2 (6 bases). The CDR3 runs 15 residues. Germline CDR1 MDHEN, CDR2 SYDVKM. Trimming shortened V by 9 bases and J by 0 bases, and 12 bases separated the two germline ends. The CDR3 spells CASSTGGSGANVLTF. The DNA of the CDR3 is TGTGCCAGTTCTACCGGGGGCTCTGGGGCCAACGTCCTGACTTTC. The full variable domain, rest sourced from reference TRBV28 and TRBJ2-6, is DVKVTQSSRYLVKRTGEKVFLECVQDMDHENMFWYRQDPGLGLRLIYFSYDVKMKEKGDIPEGYSVSREKKERFSLILESASTNQTSMYLCASSTGGSGANVLTFGAGSRLTVL.